The 7 T cell receptor beta chains below all came from one sample that was sequenced in a study of T cells in localized non-small cell lung cancer. TCRdb's table, derived via immunoSEQ multiplex PCR, lists solely in-frame clones and lacks some. Of tens of thousands of clones detected, about 88% appear once; the ten largest clones hold roughly 2.5%. The specimen was PBMCs, collected before any cancer treatment. Receptors were obtained from a man aged 35 to 70 with stage II lung adenocarcinoma.

The V call is TRBV19, the J call TRBJ2-5, with no clear D. V gave up 3 bases and J gave up 5 bases, with 10 bases separating them. The CDR3 sequence is 13 residues long. In germline, CDR1 is LNHDA, CDR2 SQIVND (reference sequence). CDR3 nucleotide sequence: TGTGCCAGTAGTATCTCTAAAGCGGAGACCCAGTACTTC. As protein: CASSISKAETQYF.

This chain connects TRBV11-2 to TRBJ1-6, with TRBD1 as a possible D gene (6 bases). Germline V lookup: CDR1 SGHAT, CDR2 FQNNGV. V lost 5 bases, J lost 8 bases, and 13 bases lay in between. The CDR3 length is 14 residues. The CDR3 is CASSPDRLDSPLHF. The CDR3 DNA reads as TGTGCCAGCAGCCCTGACAGGCTGGATTCACCCCTCCACTTT.

The chain links TRBV18 to TRBJ1-3; D not certain. CDR3 length: 16 residues. Germline V lookup: CDR1 KGHSH, CDR2 LQKENI. V lost 1 base, J lost 0 bases, and 10 bases lay in between. CDR3 protein: CASSPQALSSGNTIYF. The CDR3 nucleotides read TGTGCCAGCTCACCACAGGCCCTAAGCTCTGGAAACACCATATATTTT.

The rearrangement uses TRBV7-2 and TRBJ2-2, with 8 bases matching TRBD2. CDR3 length: 13 amino acids. CDR1 is SGHTA and CDR2 is FQGNSA in the germline V gene. V was clipped by 5 bases and J by 7 bases; unmatched bases: 3. CDR3 protein: CASSRGLGGELFF. The CDR3 bases are TGTGCCAGCAGCCGGGGACTAGGCGGGGAGCTGTTTTTT.

The chain is built from TRBV29-1 and TRBJ2-7, with TRBD1 identical over 10 bases. The germline CDR1 and CDR2 sequences are SQVTM and ANQGSEA. V shed 4 bases, J shed 0 bases, and the junction held 3 bases outside the gene matches. This CDR3 has 14 amino acids. CDR3 bases: TGCAGCGTTGTCGGGACAGGGGCCTCCTACGAGCAGTACTTC. This codes for CSVVGTGASYEQYF.

Only one count was recorded for this clone. The V gene is TRBV28, the J gene TRBJ2-2; D uncertain. The V and J ends lost 6 bases and 3 bases respectively, with 8 bases between them. The CDR3 is 13 amino acids. From germline, CDR1 is MDHEN and CDR2 SYDVKM. Written as DNA, the CDR3 is TGTGCCAGCAGGATAATGTACACCGGGGAGCTGTTTTTT. Translating it yields CASRIMYTGELFF.

The chain has TRBV6-1 and TRBJ1-1, with D unclear. Trimming cost V 5 bases and J 1 base, with 8 bases left between them. Germline CDR1 MNHNS, CDR2 SASEGT. The CDR3 totals 13 residues. The CDR3 here is CASSPTQNTEAFF. The CDR3 coding sequence is TGTGCCAGCAGTCCGACACAGAACACTGAAGCTTTCTTT.